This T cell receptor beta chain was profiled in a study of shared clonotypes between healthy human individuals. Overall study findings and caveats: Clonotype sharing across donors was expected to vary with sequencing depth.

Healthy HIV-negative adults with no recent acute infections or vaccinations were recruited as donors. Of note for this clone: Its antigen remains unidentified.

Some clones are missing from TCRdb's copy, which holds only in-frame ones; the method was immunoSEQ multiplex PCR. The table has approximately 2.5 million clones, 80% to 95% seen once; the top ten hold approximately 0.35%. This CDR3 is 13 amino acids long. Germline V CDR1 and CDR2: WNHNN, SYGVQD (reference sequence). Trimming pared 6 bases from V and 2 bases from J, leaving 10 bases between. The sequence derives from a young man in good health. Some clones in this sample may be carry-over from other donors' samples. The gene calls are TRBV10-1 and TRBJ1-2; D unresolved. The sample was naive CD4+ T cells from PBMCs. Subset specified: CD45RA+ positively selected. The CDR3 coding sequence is TGCGCCAGCAGCCGCGACATGAACTATGGCTACACCTTC. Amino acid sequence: CASSRDMNYGYTF.